These T cell receptor beta chains were read from a single sample in a study of T cell responses to AZD1222 COVID-19 vaccine. Using immunoSEQ multiplex PCR, the repertoire was profiled, and TCRdb retains in-frame clones only, with some absent. The sample has under 150,000 clones; about 92% are singletons. The material sequenced was peripheral blood, taken on day 0 of AZD1222 vaccination. The receptors stem from an adult in good health. The CDR3 runs from the conserved cysteine through the conserved F or W. D genes are given only for firm matches. Rows may omit the clone size; those that give it use once, few, many or a size class.

size: once; J: TRBJ2-3; V: TRBV6-4; D: .; DNA: TGTGCCAGCAGTGACTCGAGTTTTAGGGCGCGAGATACGCAGTATTTT; CDR3: CASSDSSFRARDTQYF
size: .; J: TRBJ1-2; V: TRBV11-2; D: .; DNA: TGTGCCAGCAGCTTAGGGCAGGGGTACCCTAACTATGGCTACACCTTC; CDR3: CASSLGQGYPNYGYTF
size: .; J: TRBJ2-3; V: TRBV9; D: TRBD2; DNA: TGTGCCAGCAGCGTAGCTACCCCGGCTAGCGGGTCCCCAGATACGCAGTATTTT; CDR3: CASSVATPASGSPDTQYF
size: few; J: TRBJ2-2; V: TRBV10-3; D: TRBD1; DNA: TGTGCCATCACCCCAGACAGGGGGCTGACCGGGGAGCTGTTTTTT; CDR3: CAITPDRGLTGELFF
size: .; J: TRBJ2-3; V: TRBV7-2; D: TRBD2; DNA: TGTGCCAGCAGCCCATTAGCGGGAGGGGACACAGATACGCAGTATTTT; CDR3: CASSPLAGGDTDTQYF
size: .; J: TRBJ1-6; V: TRBV28; D: .; DNA: TGTGCCAGCAGTTCTAATTCACCCCTCCACTTT; CDR3: CASSSNSPLHF
size: .; J: TRBJ2-7; V: TRBV7-8; D: TRBD2; DNA: TGTGCCAGCAGCTTAGTTGGGCTAGCGGGGGAAATCTACGAGCAGTACTTC; CDR3: CASSLVGLAGEIYEQYF
size: once; J: TRBJ1-4; V: TRBV6-1; D: .; DNA: TGTGCCAGCAGTGAAGGCCTCTCCCCGGCAACTAATGAAAAACTGTTTTTT; CDR3: CASSEGLSPATNEKLFF
size: .; J: TRBJ1-6; V: TRBV5-1; D: TRBD1; DNA: TGCGCCAGCACCCCGGGACAGGTGTCTAATTCACCCCTCCACTTT; CDR3: CASTPGQVSNSPLHF
size: .; J: TRBJ1-5; V: TRBV28; D: .; DNA: TGTGCCAGCAGTTTGGTTGACCAGCCCCAGCATTTT; CDR3: CASSLVDQPQHF
size: .; J: TRBJ2-7; V: TRBV19; D: .; DNA: TGTGCCAGTAGTGAATTAGCGGAGAACTACGAGCAGTACTTC; CDR3: CASSELAENYEQYF
size: .; J: TRBJ2-5; V: TRBV7-9; D: TRBD2; DNA: TGTGCCAGCAGCTTACTAGCGGGAGCAGAGACCCAGTACTTC; CDR3: CASSLLAGAETQYF
size: .; J: TRBJ2-3; V: TRBV7-6; D: .; DNA: TGTGCCAGCAGCCCATTGCAGGCTAGCACAGATACGCAGTATTTT; CDR3: CASSPLQASTDTQYF
size: .; J: TRBJ2-1; V: TRBV3-1/TRBV3-2; D: TRBD2; DNA: TGTGCCAGCAGCCAAGATCTGACTAGCGCCGACAATGAGCAGTTCTTC; CDR3: CASSQDLTSADNEQFF
size: .; J: TRBJ1-4; V: TRBV19; D: TRBD1; DNA: TGTGCCAGTGGGAGGGACAGGGCAACTAATGAAAAACTGTTTTTT; CDR3: CASGRDRATNEKLFF
size: .; J: TRBJ2-7; V: TRBV15; D: TRBD1; DNA: TGTGCCACCAGCAGAGCTACAGGGACAGCCTCCTACGAGCAGTACTTC; CDR3: CATSRATGTASYEQYF
size: .; J: TRBJ1-4; V: TRBV10-3; D: TRBD1; DNA: TGTGCCATCAGTGACGGGACAGCCTCAACTAATGAAAAACTGTTTTTT; CDR3: CAISDGTASTNEKLFF
size: .; J: TRBJ1-2; V: TRBV2; D: .; DNA: TGTGCCAGCAGTGAAGTCCGGAAAAACTATGGCTACACCTTC; CDR3: CASSEVRKNYGYTF
size: once; J: TRBJ2-7; V: TRBV19; D: .; DNA: TGTGCCAGTACCCCGGGGGTATCGACAGGAGCAAAGGAGCAGTACTTC; CDR3: CASTPGVSTGAKEQYF
size: .; J: TRBJ1-1; V: TRBV10-3; D: .; DNA: TGTGCCACCTGGGACCGCTCTTACACTGAAGCTTTCTTT; CDR3: CATWDRSYTEAFF
size: .; J: TRBJ1-4; V: TRBV6-1; D: .; DNA: TGTGCCAGCAGTGAAGCTAGGGTCACTAATGAAAAACTGTTTTTT; CDR3: CASSEARVTNEKLFF
size: .; J: TRBJ2-3; V: TRBV11-2; D: TRBD2; DNA: TGTGCCAGCACCGAGCCCGGCGGGAGGGGTACGGATACGCAGTATTTT; CDR3: CASTEPGGRGTDTQYF
size: .; J: TRBJ1-6; V: TRBV9; D: .; DNA: TGTGCCAGCAGCACTTTGACGGGGCAGAATTCACCCCTCCACTTT; CDR3: CASSTLTGQNSPLHF
size: .; J: TRBJ2-7; V: TRBV12-5; D: .; DNA: TGTGCTAGTGGTTTAGCACAGGGATCTGTCGAGCAGTACTTC; CDR3: CASGLAQGSVEQYF
size: .; J: TRBJ2-1; V: TRBV7-7; D: TRBD1; DNA: TGTGCCAGCAGCCTAAGGACAGGGCTCTCCTACAATGAGCAGTTCTTC; CDR3: CASSLRTGLSYNEQFF
size: .; J: TRBJ2-7; V: TRBV9; D: .; DNA: TGTGCCAGCAGCGTGGGAACGGGGGTTAGCTCCTACGAGCAGTACTTC; CDR3: CASSVGTGVSSYEQYF
size: once; J: TRBJ2-7; V: TRBV7-2; D: .; DNA: TGTGCCAGCAGCTTGGCGGCGGGATCCTACGAGCAGTACTTC; CDR3: CASSLAAGSYEQYF
size: .; J: TRBJ2-7; V: TRBV2; D: .; DNA: TGTGCCAGCGGTCGGAGCTCCTACGAGCAGTACTTC; CDR3: CASGRSSYEQYF
size: .; J: TRBJ2-6; V: TRBV30; D: .; DNA: TGTGCCTGGAGTGTTGGGGTCGGGGCCAACGTCCTGACTTTC; CDR3: CAWSVGVGANVLTF
size: .; J: TRBJ2-3; V: TRBV2; D: .; DNA: TGTGCCAGCAGAGACTACCCACTCGGTACCCAGTATTTT; CDR3: CASRDYPLGTQYF
size: .; J: TRBJ2-7; V: TRBV7-2; D: .; DNA: TGTGCCAGCAGCTTAGTTCAGGGGTGGTCCTACGAGCAGTACTTC; CDR3: CASSLVQGWSYEQYF
size: .; J: TRBJ1-1; V: TRBV10-3; D: .; DNA: TGTGCCATCAGTAGGGAGGGGGACACTGAAGCTTTCTTT; CDR3: CAISREGDTEAFF
size: .; J: TRBJ1-2; V: TRBV4-1; D: .; DNA: TGCGCCAGCAGCCAAGTCGCCAAGGAAGATGGCTACACCTTC; CDR3: CASSQVAKEDGYTF
size: few; J: TRBJ2-7; V: TRBV5-1; D: .; DNA: TGCGCCAGCAGCTTGGCGACCGGGTCCGCGGGTGAGCAGTACTTC; CDR3: CASSLATGSAGEQYF
size: .; J: TRBJ1-2; V: TRBV6-4; D: TRBD1; DNA: TGTGCCAGCAGTGAGAACAGGGGGTATGGCTACACCTTC; CDR3: CASSENRGYGYTF
size: .; J: TRBJ1-5; V: TRBV5-5; D: .; DNA: TGTGCCAGCAGCTTCGAGACTTATCAGCCCCAGCATTTT; CDR3: CASSFETYQPQHF
size: .; J: TRBJ1-5; V: TRBV3-1/TRBV3-2; D: .; DNA: TGTGCCAGCAGCCCAGGGACATCACTGGTGGGGGCCAATCAGCCCCAGCATTTT; CDR3: CASSPGTSLVGANQPQHF
size: .; J: TRBJ1-5; V: TRBV6-8; D: .; DNA: TGTGCCAGCAGACCGGTGGATAGCAATCAGCCCCAGCATTTT; CDR3: CASRPVDSNQPQHF
size: .; J: TRBJ2-3; V: TRBV4-2; D: .; DNA: TGTGCCAGCAGCCACACCCCAGCGGGTAGGGACCCTCGGGCAGATACGCAGTATTTT; CDR3: CASSHTPAGRDPRADTQYF
size: once; J: TRBJ2-5; V: TRBV27; D: .; DNA: TGTGCCAGCAGCCGTGTTCCCCGAGGGCGAGAGACCCAGTACTTC; CDR3: CASSRVPRGRETQYF
size: .; J: TRBJ2-7; V: TRBV19; D: TRBD1; DNA: TGTGCCAGTAGTATAGAGGGGGGACAGGCCTACGAGCAGTACTTC; CDR3: CASSIEGGQAYEQYF
size: .; J: TRBJ2-1; V: TRBV14; D: .; DNA: TGTGCCAGCAGCACCCAGACAGGTATGATACCCGAGCAGTTCTTC; CDR3: CASSTQTGMIPEQFF
size: .; J: TRBJ2-5; V: TRBV10-3; D: TRBD2; DNA: TGTGCCATCAGGCTAGCGGAGGGAGAAGAGACCCAGTACTTC; CDR3: CAIRLAEGEETQYF
size: .; J: TRBJ1-5; V: TRBV12-3/TRBV12-4; D: .; DNA: TGTGCCAGCAGCCAGGGAGGCAATCAGCCCCAGCATTTT; CDR3: CASSQGGNQPQHF
size: .; J: TRBJ2-3; V: TRBV29-1; D: .; DNA: TGCAGCGAACAGGGTCATGGCACAGATACGCAGTATTTT; CDR3: CSEQGHGTDTQYF
size: .; J: TRBJ1-6; V: TRBV6-2/TRBV6-3; D: TRBD1; DNA: TGTGCCAGCAGCTTATCCCGAGGGGGCACCTATAATTCACCCCTCCACTTT; CDR3: CASSLSRGGTYNSPLHF
size: .; J: TRBJ2-5; V: TRBV10-3; D: .; DNA: TGTGCCACCGCCCGGGCGGCTCAAGAGACCCAGTACTTC; CDR3: CATARAAQETQYF
size: .; J: TRBJ2-7; V: TRBV28; D: TRBD1; DNA: TGTGCCAGCAGACAAGCCGGGACAGGGGGTCTCGAGCAGTACTTC; CDR3: CASRQAGTGGLEQYF
size: .; J: TRBJ2-2; V: TRBV7-2; D: TRBD2; DNA: TGTGCCAGCAGCTTAGCCGGGACTAGCGGCGGCTGGGAGCTGTTTTTT; CDR3: CASSLAGTSGGWELFF
size: .; J: TRBJ1-2; V: TRBV7-2; D: .; DNA: TGTGCCAGCAGCTTCGGGGACTATGGCTACACCTTC; CDR3: CASSFGDYGYTF
size: .; J: TRBJ2-6; V: TRBV11-2; D: TRBD2; DNA: TGTGCCAGCACGTTTGGCCGGCGGGAGGGGTCGCTCCTGACTTTC; CDR3: CASTFGRREGSLLTF
size: .; J: TRBJ2-2; V: TRBV4-1; D: .; DNA: TGCGCCAGCAGCCCGATGCCGAAACGAGGGGAGCTGTTTTTT; CDR3: CASSPMPKRGELFF
size: .; J: TRBJ2-1; V: TRBV19; D: TRBD2; DNA: TGTGCCAGTAGTATCGTACTAGCGGGATCATATGAGCAGTTCTTC; CDR3: CASSIVLAGSYEQFF
size: .; J: TRBJ1-2; V: TRBV29-1; D: .; DNA: TGCAGCGTTGAAGTTAGGAACTATGGCTACACCTTC; CDR3: CSVEVRNYGYTF
size: .; J: TRBJ2-1; V: TRBV30; D: .; DNA: TGTGCCTGGAGTGACCGGCCTGAAACGGGACAGTTCTTC; CDR3: CAWSDRPETGQFF
size: .; J: TRBJ1-1; V: TRBV7-8; D: .; DNA: TGTGCCAGCAGCCGAGAACGGCTAGGGCGGACTGAAGCTTTCTTT; CDR3: CASSRERLGRTEAFF
size: .; J: TRBJ2-1; V: TRBV4-1; D: .; DNA: TGCGCCAGCCGGGGGGCCCTCGGTACTGGCAATGAGCAGTTCTTC; CDR3: CASRGALGTGNEQFF
size: .; J: TRBJ2-1; V: TRBV6-2/TRBV6-3; D: TRBD2; DNA: TGTGCCAGCAGTTACTTAGCGGGAGTTAATAATGAGCAGTTCTTC; CDR3: CASSYLAGVNNEQFF
size: once; J: TRBJ1-2; V: TRBV6-1; D: .; DNA: TGTGCCAGCAGTGAAGGGGAGACAGTATCTTATGGCTACACCTTC; CDR3: CASSEGETVSYGYTF
size: .; J: TRBJ1-6; V: TRBV12-5; D: .; DNA: TGTGCTAGTGGTTTGGGACTAGGGGGGGGAAGGAGCACCCTCCACTTT; CDR3: CASGLGLGGGRSTLHF